The rows below give T cell receptor beta chains drawn from one sample of a study of shared clonotypes between healthy human individuals. Method: immunoSEQ multiplex PCR; TCRdb's copy keeps in-frame clones and lacks some. The table has about 2.4 million clones, approximately 90% seen once. Specimen: naive CD4+ T cells sorted from blood. The receptors were sampled from a young man in good health. Both conserved end residues are part of each CDR3. Fields, in order: V gene, J gene, CDR3 protein.

TRBV5-1	TRBJ2-7	CASSLGVSIYEQYF
TRBV7-9	TRBJ1-6	CASSRLLRAENSPLHF
TRBV9	TRBJ2-3	CASALGGSSTDTQYF
TRBV15	TRBJ1-2	CATSRDRPGVVNYGYTF
TRBV5-1	TRBJ2-1	CASSFYSTGAYNEQFF
TRBV7-9	TRBJ1-1	CASSSDTMNTEAFF
TRBV5-1	TRBJ1-2	CASSSPGQLYGYTF
TRBV5-6	TRBJ2-3	CASSFGDTQYF
TRBV18	TRBJ1-1	CASSLFDRDTEAFF
TRBV7-3	TRBJ2-3	CASSKALTGTDTQYF